Shown below are 23 T cell receptor beta chains from a single sample sequenced in a study of CD8 T cells in ankylosing spondylitis. TCRdb re-analysed the 5' RACE reads in MiXCR, keeping a single row per CDR3 protein. The table records about 500,000 distinct CDR3 sequences, under 5.5% of them present only once. Their recognized antigens are unknown. General observations from the study: A motif of fewer than ten highly homologous TCR beta variants was seen as apparently characteristic of ankylosing spondylitis blood.

Sequencing used blood, either unsorted or a sorted T cell fraction (not recorded which). These receptors were taken from a male donor with ankylosing spondylitis.

This clonotype was counted many times. The rearrangement joins TRBV20-1 to TRBJ1-2, with 7 bases lining up with TRBD1. Germline V lookup: CDR1 DFQATT, CDR2 SNEGSKA (reference sequence). Losses at the gene ends were 4 bases for V and 6 bases for J; bases not matched to a gene: 11. This CDR3 is built from 14 residues. The CDR3 DNA reads TGCAGTGCTAAAACAATAGGGACAGCGGATGGCTACACCTTC. This codes for CSAKTIGTADGYTF.

This clonotype has a count of ten or more. The CDR3 coding sequence is TGTGCCACCAGCAGAACAAACAGGGAAGGTGAGCAGTTCTTC. Protein product: CATSRTNREGEQFF. The chain recombines TRBV15 with TRBJ2-1; maybe TRBD1 (6 bases). CDR1 is LNHNV and CDR2 is YYDKDF in the germline V gene (reference sequence). V was clipped by 2 bases and J by 9 bases, with 14 bases between them. CDR3 length: 14 amino acids.

This clonotype has ten or more counts. The chain uses TRBV6-1 and TRBJ1-2; no clear D. This CDR3 is built from 13 residues. CDR1 is MNHNS, CDR2 SASEGT, per germline. The V and J ends lost 11 bases and 2 bases respectively, with 15 bases between them. CDR3 protein: CAAAGRLNYGYTF. The CDR3 DNA reads TGTGCCGCCGCGGGGAGGCTAAACTATGGCTACACCTTC.

This clonotype occurred many times. The chain is built from TRBV29-1 and TRBJ2-1; D might be TRBD2 (5 bases). The CDR3 has 14 residues. CDR1 and CDR2 (germline): SQVTM, ANQGSEA. V was shortened by 5 bases and J by 3 bases, with 14 bases between the two germline ends. Written as DNA, the CDR3 is TGCAGCGTTTCCCGGGGTGGCAGCTACAATGAGCAGTTCTTC. It translates to CSVSRGGSYNEQFF.

The CDR3 loop is CASSFPAGGQYEQFF. The CDR3 nucleotides are TGTGCCAGCAGTTTTCCGGCGGGAGGGCAGTATGAGCAGTTCTTC. This chain joins TRBV12-3 or TRBV12-4 and TRBJ2-1; TRBD2 aligns across 9 bases. The CDR3 loop spans 15 amino acids. Trimming removed 3 bases from V and 8 bases from J; junction bases left unmatched: 8.

This clonotype was seen at least ten times. The CDR3: CASSLSAGETQYF. The CDR3 nucleotides are TGCGCCAGCAGCTTAAGCGCGGGAGAGACCCAGTACTTC. The V call is TRBV5-1, the J call TRBJ2-5; possible D gene TRBD2, 5 bases. The V gene's germline CDR1 is SGHRS and CDR2 YFSETQ. V lost 2 bases, J lost 4 bases, and 9 bases lay in between. This CDR3 has 13 amino acids.

This clonotype has a count of ten or more. The chain uses TRBV20-1 and TRBJ2-1; D might be TRBD2 (7 bases). The germline V gene has CDR1 DFQATT and CDR2 SNEGSKA (reference sequence). CDR3 length: 13 amino acids. As DNA, the CDR3 is TGCAGCCTAAAGGGGGAGGGGGGCAATGAGCAGTTCTTC. Translation gives CSLKGEGGNEQFF.

In its sample, this clonotype was seen many times. The chain carries TRBV12-3 or TRBV12-4 and TRBJ1-6; D may be TRBD1 (6 bases). The V and J ends lost 5 bases and 9 bases respectively, with 11 bases between them. The CDR3 sequence is 13 residues long. The CDR3, as DNA: TGTGCCAGCAGTCCCGGGGGCCGTTCACCCCTCCACTTT. It encodes CASSPGGRSPLHF.

This clonotype was seen many times. The V gene is TRBV5-6, the J gene TRBJ2-7, with D uncertain. Looked up from germline, CDR1 is SGHDT and CDR2 is YYEEEE. The CDR3 spans 12 residues. V was cut by 5 bases and J by 3 bases, with 9 bases left in between. The CDR3 region is CASSLKIYEQYF. The DNA for the CDR3 is TGTGCCAGCAGTCTAAAGATCTACGAGCAGTACTTC.

This clonotype was counted many times. The chain has TRBV29-1 and TRBJ2-5, with D hard to call. Trimming removed 2 bases from V and 0 bases from J, with 7 bases in between. This CDR3 has 13 residues. The germline gives CDR1 SQVTM, CDR2 ANQGSEA. The CDR3 loop reads CSVERENQETQYF. CDR3 in DNA: TGCAGCGTTGAAAGAGAGAACCAAGAGACCCAGTACTTC. The complete variable domain, with remaining parts taken from reference TRBV29-1 and TRBJ2-5, reads SAVISQKPSRDICQRGTSLTIQCQVDSQVTMMFWYRQQPGQSLTLIATANQGSEATYESGFVIDKFPISRPNLTFSTLTVSNMSPEDSSIYLCSVERENQETQYFGPGTRLLVL.

This clonotype was counted at least ten times. The chain is built from TRBV4-3 and TRBJ1-2; 7 bases line up with TRBD1. CDR1 and CDR2 (germline): LGHNA, YSLEER. Trimming at V came to 1 base and at J to 2 bases, leaving 7 bases not matched to a gene. The CDR3 runs 16 residues. The CDR3 loop reads CASSQGLAGGNYGYTF. DNA of the CDR3: TGCGCCAGCAGCCAAGGGTTGGCAGGGGGGAACTATGGCTACACCTTC.

This clonotype was recorded many times. CDR3 DNA: TGCGCCAGCAGCTTGATCGGGGGTTTAAACACCGGGGAGCTGTTTTTT. Translated, it gives CASSLIGGLNTGELFF. The chain recombines TRBV5-1 with TRBJ2-2, with a weak D call TRBD2 (6 bases). The length of the CDR3 is 16 residues. Germline V gene lookup returns CDR1 SGHRS and CDR2 YFSETQ. V gave up 1 base and J gave up 2 bases, with 12 bases separating them.

V usage is TRBV4-1 and J usage is TRBJ1-4; 7 nucleotides align to TRBD1. This CDR3 has 15 amino acids. Per germline, CDR1 MGHRA and CDR2 YSYEKL. Trimming took 6 bases from V and 3 from J; bases not matched to a gene: 7. CDR3 sequence reads: CASRQRGRPNEKLFF. CDR3 sequence (DNA): TGCGCCAGCAGACAAAGGGGGCGGCCTAATGAAAAACTGTTTTTT.

V usage is TRBV6-5 and J usage is TRBJ2-7; D may be TRBD1 (6 bases). Trimming pared 0 bases from V and 2 bases from J, leaving 11 bases between. Germline CDR1 reads MNHEY; CDR2 reads SVGAGI. The CDR3 is made up of 15 amino acids. CDR3 region: CASSYSAQGTYEQYF. The CDR3 DNA reads as TGTGCCAGCAGTTACTCAGCACAGGGCACCTACGAGCAGTACTTC.

About this clonotype: A much larger clone sits a single nucleotide away, making a read error possible. This chain joins TRBV29-1 and TRBJ2-7, with a possible D match to TRBD1 (6 bases). The germline CDR1 and CDR2 sequences are SQVTM and ANQGSEA. CDR3 length equals 12 residues. As DNA, the CDR3 is TGCAGCGGTACAGGGCTTTACTACGAGCTGTACTTC. It codes for CSGTGLYYELYF.

This clonotype occurred many times. This chain uses TRBV4-2 with TRBJ1-3; perhaps TRBD1 as D (5 bases). The germline V gene encodes CDR1 LGHNA and CDR2 YNFKEQ. The CDR3 totals 17 residues. The ends were cut back, 1 base at V and 2 bases at J, with 15 bases in the middle. CDR3 loop: CASSQAPTGTTGNTIYF. CDR3 nucleotides: TGTGCCAGCAGCCAAGCGCCGACCGGGACTACTGGAAACACCATATATTTT.

This clonotype was picked up many times. This chain links TRBV20-1 with TRBJ2-5, with D tentatively TRBD2 (6 bases). V lost 0 bases to trimming and J lost 1 base, with 9 bases between them. Germline V gene lookup returns CDR1 DFQATT and CDR2 SNEGSKA (reference sequence). CDR3 length: 14 amino acids. CDR3: CSARDRRGQETQYF. The CDR3, as DNA: TGCAGTGCTAGAGATAGGCGGGGCCAAGAGACCCAGTACTTC.

This clonotype was found many times. V gene TRBV11-1 combines with J gene TRBJ1-2; TRBD1 agrees at 9 bases. The CDR3 has 14 residues. The junction had 9 bases not matched to a gene; V was cut back by 5 bases and J by 8 bases. Per the germline V gene, CDR1 is SGHAT and CDR2 is FQDESV (reference sequence). As DNA, the CDR3 is TGTGCCAGCAGCCCTCCGGGACAGGGTTTCGGCTACACCTTC. Translation gives CASSPPGQGFGYTF. Drawing the rest from reference TRBV11-1 and TRBJ1-2, the complete variable domain is EAEVAQSPRYKITEKSQAVAFWCDPISGHATLYWYRQILGQGPELLVQFQDESVVDDSQLPKDRFSAERLKGVDSTLKIQPAELGDSAMYLCASSPPGQGFGYTFGSGTRLTVV.

This clonotype was recorded at least ten times. The chain uses TRBV5-4 and TRBJ1-2; no reliable D call. Trimming stripped 4 bases from V and 4 bases from J, with 14 bases between. The germline V gene has CDR1 SGHNT and CDR2 YYREEE (reference sequence). The CDR3 contains 14 residues. The CDR3 DNA reads as TGTGCCAGCAGCGACCAGGACCTTCTCTATGGCTACACCTTC. Its protein is CASSDQDLLYGYTF.

Many counts were recorded for this clonotype. The chain employs TRBV4-2 and TRBJ2-5; D is undetermined. Germline CDR1 reads LGHNA; CDR2 reads YNFKEQ. Trimming pared 0 bases from V and 3 bases from J, leaving 11 bases between. This CDR3 region has 15 residues. CDR3 bases: TGTGCCAGCAGCCAAGAAGGGTATAGTGAAGAGACCCAGTACTTC. It translates to CASSQEGYSEETQYF.

The sample holds a few counts of this clonotype. The chain uses TRBV12-3 or TRBV12-4 and TRBJ2-7; D is undetermined. V dropped 5 bases and J dropped 1 base, with 12 bases sitting between them. This CDR3 region has 14 residues. CDR3 amino acids: CASSRWLGSYEQYF. In DNA form, the CDR3 reads TGTGCCAGCAGTCGCTGGTTAGGGTCCTACGAGCAGTACTTC.

This clonotype was seen ten or more times. The genes are TRBV7-2 and TRBJ2-7, with D perhaps matching TRBD1 (6 bases). There are 15 residues in the CDR3. The V gene lost 0 bases and the J gene lost 6 bases, with 15 bases spanning the gap. Per the germline V gene, CDR1 is SGHTA and CDR2 is FQGNSA. DNA for the CDR3: TGTGCCAGCAGCTTAGCGACACTCAAAGGGGGCGAGCAGTACTTC. Its protein is CASSLATLKGGEQYF.

Ten or more counts support this clonotype. The DNA of the CDR3 is TGCAGTGCTAGAGGGCCGAGGAACACTGAAGCTTTCTTT. This translates into CSARGPRNTEAFF. V and J are TRBV20-1 and TRBJ1-1, with D hard to call. The CDR3 length is 13 residues. V shed 1 base and J shed 1 base, with 7 bases lying between them. Germline V CDR1 and CDR2: DFQATT, SNEGSKA (reference sequence).